The clone carrying this TCR beta chain was seen more than once but under ten times. Its antigen is currently unknown. This specimen belongs to a study of read filtering for tumor transcriptome and immune sequencing. Study-wide findings and caveats: Correlation between methods rose after single-read clonotypes were removed.

V lost 1 base and J lost 2, with 8 bases in between. The length of the CDR3 is 14 residues. Germline V lookup: CDR1 SEHNR, CDR2 FQNEAQ (reference sequence). The library was built from 400 ng RNA with molecular barcoded adaptors for alpha/delta and beta/gamma chains. From the reads, TCRdb called clonotypes with MiXCR, one entry per CDR3 protein. The sample includes 94,000 or so distinct CDR3 sequences, roughly 12% seen only once; the top ten take under 15%. Sequenced material: a population of CD138-negative cells sorted from bone marrow. The chain recombines TRBV7-9 with TRBJ1-1; D ambiguous. This TCR was recovered from a donor over 35 with multiple myeloma. The CDR3 is CASSLDLANTEAFF. CDR3 nucleotide sequence: TGTGCCAGCAGCTTAGACCTAGCTAACACTGAAGCTTTCTTT.